This T cell receptor beta chain was documented in a study of T cells in Graves' hyperthyroidism and ophthalmopathy. About the study: Prior to any treatment, at the point of initial diagnosis, peripheral blood was collected.

This CDR3 region has 16 residues. V lost 1 base and J lost 7; bases outside the gene matches: 6. Germline V CDR1 and CDR2: SGHAT, FQNNGV. Findings and limits, study-wide: Through a model of 13 V-J features, ophthalmopathy was separated from stable hyperthyroidism. Most clonotypes that expanded in the thyroid above 0.001 also showed up in blood.

This clonotype has ten or more counts. What it binds is not known. RNA transcripts were the template for amplifying TCR beta CDR3 regions. Primed by the HTBI set, a first-round RT-PCR was run on the TCR CDR3. TCRdb re-called the multiplex PCR reads with MiXCR, one entry per CDR3 protein. This sample has around 610,000 distinct CDR3 sequences, with approximately 14% found just once. This chain joins TRBV11-2 and TRBJ2-2; 10 bases align to TRBD2. Sequencing was performed on blood. This sequence was found in a woman between 40 and 55 years old with Graves' ophthalmopathy. The CDR3 region has the DNA TGTGCCAGCAGCTTAGTCGGACTAGCGGTCGTCGGGGAGCTGTTTTTT. It encodes CASSLVGLAVVGELFF. The full variable domain, its missing parts supplied by reference TRBV11-2 and TRBJ2-2, is EAGVAQSPRYKIIEKRQSVAFWCNPISGHATLYWYQQILGQGPKLLIQFQNNGVVDDSQLPKDRFSAERLKGVDSTLKIQPAKLEDSAVYLCASSLVGLAVVGELFFGEGSRLTVL.